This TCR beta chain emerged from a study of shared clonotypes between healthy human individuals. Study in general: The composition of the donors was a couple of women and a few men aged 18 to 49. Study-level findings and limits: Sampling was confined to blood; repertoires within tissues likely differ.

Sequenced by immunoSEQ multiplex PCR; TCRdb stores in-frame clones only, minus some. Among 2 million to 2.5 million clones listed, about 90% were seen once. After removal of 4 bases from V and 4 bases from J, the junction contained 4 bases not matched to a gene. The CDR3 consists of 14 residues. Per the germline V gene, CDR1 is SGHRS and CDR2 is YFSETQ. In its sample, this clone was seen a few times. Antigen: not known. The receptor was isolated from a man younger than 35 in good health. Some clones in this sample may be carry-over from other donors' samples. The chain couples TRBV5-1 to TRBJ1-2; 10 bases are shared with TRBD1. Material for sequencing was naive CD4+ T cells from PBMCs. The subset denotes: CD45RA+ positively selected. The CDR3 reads CASSGTGVGYGYTF. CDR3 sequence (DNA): TGCGCCAGCAGCGGGACAGGGGTCGGCTATGGCTACACCTTC.